This TCR beta chain came from a study of blood T cell repertoires in COVID-19. Trimming cost V 0 bases and J 4 bases; bases outside gene matches: 3. Per the germline V gene, CDR1 is SGHNT and CDR2 is YYREEE (reference sequence). CDR3 length: 16 residues. Generated by immunoSEQ multiplex PCR, the TCRdb table keeps only in-frame clones and is missing some. Of roughly 150,000 clones in the sample, 79% were seen once. The rearrangement links TRBV5-4 to TRBJ2-3, with TRBD2 matching over 12 bases. The sample taken for sequencing was peripheral blood. The TCR was taken from a woman aged 55-69 years with COVID-19, enrolled during active disease. CDR3 in DNA: TGTGCCAGCAGCTTGGAACTAGCGGGAGGTGCAGATACGCAGTATTTT. Residues: CASSLELAGGADTQYF.